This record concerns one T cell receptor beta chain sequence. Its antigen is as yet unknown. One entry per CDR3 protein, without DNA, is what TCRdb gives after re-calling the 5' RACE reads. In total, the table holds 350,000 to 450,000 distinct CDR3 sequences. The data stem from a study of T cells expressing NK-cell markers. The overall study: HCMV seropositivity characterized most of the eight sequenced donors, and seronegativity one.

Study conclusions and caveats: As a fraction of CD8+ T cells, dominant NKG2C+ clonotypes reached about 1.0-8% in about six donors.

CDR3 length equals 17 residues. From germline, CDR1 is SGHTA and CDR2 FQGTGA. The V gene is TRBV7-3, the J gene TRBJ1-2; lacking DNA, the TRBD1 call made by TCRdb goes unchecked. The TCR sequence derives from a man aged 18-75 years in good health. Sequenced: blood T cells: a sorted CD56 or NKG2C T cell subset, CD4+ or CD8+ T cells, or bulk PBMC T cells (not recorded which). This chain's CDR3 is CASSSWDRGRRGYGYTF.